This T cell receptor beta chain comes out of a study of shared clonotypes between healthy human individuals. Regarding the study as a whole: Compared with clonotypes that all four donors shared, non-shared clonotypes had lower generation probabilities.

J was trimmed by 5 bases and V by 0 bases; bases with no gene match: 6. The CDR3 extends over 14 amino acids. From germline, CDR1 is SQVTM and CDR2 ANQGSEA. The authors' processing: Junction-only immunoSEQ sequences carried no quality scores, so filtering differed. Data came from immunoSEQ multiplex PCR; TCRdb stores just in-frame clones and leaves some out. That table supplies the V and J calls and clone size; D and trimming were determined from the DNA. The data hold more than 550,000 clones, with over 60% observed a single time. This clone was seen only a few times. What it recognizes is unknown. V gene TRBV29-1 combines with J gene TRBJ2-7; 8 positions agree with TRBD1. Sequencing was carried out using memory CD4+ T cells sorted from blood. Documented subset: CD45RA-negative fraction. The receptor comes from a woman in her 30s in good health. CDR3 residues: CSVEDYDRGDEQYF. The CDR3 DNA is TGCAGCGTTGAAGATTACGACAGGGGTGACGAGCAGTACTTC.